A selection of T cell receptor beta chains follows, all from one sample in a study of blood T cells in healthy people across ages. TCRdb re-analysed the 5' RACE reads in MiXCR, keeping a single row per CDR3 protein. The profile shows over 1,500,000 distinct CDR3 sequences, around half of them singletons. Specimen: blood. Receptors were obtained from a woman between 40 and 50 years old in good health. Both conserved end residues are part of each CDR3. Fields, in order: V gene, CDR3 length, J gene, CDR3 protein.

v_gene: TRBV4-2
len: 12
j_gene: TRBJ2-3
CDR3aa: CATIGESDTQYF

v_gene: TRBV29-1
len: 16
j_gene: TRBJ2-2
CDR3aa: CSGGLAGGANTGELFF

v_gene: TRBV28
len: 11
j_gene: TRBJ2-3
CDR3aa: CASNLRGTQYF

v_gene: TRBV6-6
len: 14
j_gene: TRBJ1-1
CDR3aa: CASSYGEGLSGTFF

v_gene: TRBV10-3
len: 15
j_gene: TRBJ2-3
CDR3aa: CAISEVSRNTDTQYF

v_gene: TRBV20-1
len: 15
j_gene: TRBJ1-5
CDR3aa: CSARGGQGAYQPQHF

v_gene: TRBV4-2
len: 13
j_gene: TRBJ1-2
CDR3aa: CASSQEASGGYTF

v_gene: TRBV5-5
len: 12
j_gene: TRBJ1-1
CDR3aa: CASSTDSTEAFF

v_gene: TRBV6-5
len: 17
j_gene: TRBJ2-7
CDR3aa: CASSYSTGTLTLGEQYF

v_gene: TRBV9
len: 14
j_gene: TRBJ2-7
CDR3aa: CASSPRVLGGEQYF

v_gene: TRBV29-1
len: 14
j_gene: TRBJ2-1
CDR3aa: CSVAGLAAYNEQFF

v_gene: TRBV27
len: 15
j_gene: TRBJ2-5
CDR3aa: CASSSPSTDLGTQYF

v_gene: TRBV20-1
len: 14
j_gene: TRBJ2-7
CDR3aa: CSARGLAGPYEQYF

v_gene: TRBV6-4
len: 15
j_gene: TRBJ2-3
CDR3aa: CASSDEGVSADTQYF

v_gene: TRBV29-1
len: 15
j_gene: TRBJ2-6
CDR3aa: CSVGETGTGANVLTF

v_gene: TRBV11-2
len: 16
j_gene: TRBJ2-5
CDR3aa: CASSLPETGYKGTQYF

v_gene: TRBV20-1
len: 10
j_gene: TRBJ2-1
CDR3aa: CSVWGNEQFF

v_gene: TRBV6-5
len: 16
j_gene: TRBJ1-2
CDR3aa: CASSSWNAGTAYGYTF

v_gene: TRBV20-1
len: 13
j_gene: TRBJ1-2
CDR3aa: CSAILDGNYGYTF

v_gene: TRBV29-1
len: 12
j_gene: TRBJ1-2
CDR3aa: CSVEEMGSGYTF

v_gene: TRBV7-6
len: 18
j_gene: TRBJ2-1
CDR3aa: CASSLEGSWGAAYNEQFF

v_gene: TRBV20-1
len: 15
j_gene: TRBJ2-4
CDR3aa: CSARTGGIAKNIQYF